The 27 T cell receptor beta chains listed next were all sequenced from one sample in a study of vaccination and CD4 T cells after COVID-19. Cultured CD4+ T cells had their DNA profiled by the Oncomine TCR Beta short-read assay. TCRdb processed the PCR reads anew with MiXCR; each CDR3 protein has one entry. This sample has 12,000 to 15,000 distinct CDR3 sequences, with around 53% found just once. Antigens for these TCRs are unknown. Treatment described: approximately nine-day PBMC culture with coronavirus spike peptide pools or control peptides (ViraFEST assay). The sample taken for sequencing was CD4+ T cells from blood, cultured in vitro. These receptors were collected from a human donor who had recovered from COVID-19.

The chain carries TRBV28 and TRBJ1-2; D perhaps matches TRBD1 (5 bases). Germline V lookup: CDR1 MDHEN, CDR2 SYDVKM. The CDR3 extends over 14 amino acids. V was cut by 3 bases and J by 4 bases, with 12 bases left in between. CDR3 sequence: CASSLQGLGYGYTF. CDR3 nucleotide sequence: TGTGCCAGCAGTTTGCAGGGCTTGGGCTATGGCTACACCTTC.

CDR3 loop: CASSLQLAGYEQYF. CDR3 coding DNA: TGTGCCAGCAGCTTACAGCTAGCGGGCTACGAGCAGTACTTC. The chain uses TRBV7-8 and TRBJ2-7; 8 bases fit TRBD2. Trimming cost V 2 bases and J 3 bases; bases outside gene matches: 3. The CDR3 is made up of 14 amino acids. From germline, CDR1 is SGHVS and CDR2 FQNEAQ.

The V call is TRBV20-1, the J call TRBJ2-5, with 12 positions matching TRBD2. The ends lost 0 bases at V and 1 base at J; junction bases unmatched: 3. The germline gives CDR1 DFQATT, CDR2 SNEGSKA (reference sequence). The CDR3 sequence is 16 residues long. CDR3 DNA: TGCAGTGCTAGAGAACTAGCGGGAGGATCCCAAGAGACCCAGTACTTC. Encoded protein: CSARELAGGSQETQYF.

The table lists this clonotype with a few counts. J is TRBJ2-7 and V is TRBV18, with TRBD2 matching 11 bases. Germline loops: CDR1 KGHSH, CDR2 LQKENI. After removal of 2 bases from V and 3 bases from J, the junction contained 6 bases not matched to a gene. The CDR3 is 16 amino acids. CDR3 coding DNA: TGTGCCAGCTCACCAGGACTAGCGGGTAGGAACTACGAGCAGTACTTC. This encodes CASSPGLAGRNYEQYF. The whole variable domain, remainder taken from reference TRBV18 and TRBJ2-7, is NAGVMQNPRHLVRRRGQEARLRCSPMKGHSHVYWYRQLPEEGLKFMVYLQKENIIDESGMPKERFSAEFPKEGPSILRIQQVVRGDSAAYFCASSPGLAGRNYEQYFGPGTRLTVT.

This CDR3 reads CAWNSGTGANTGELFF. The DNA for the CDR3 is TGTGCCTGGAACTCCGGGACAGGGGCGAACACCGGGGAGCTGTTTTTT. The V gene is TRBV30, the J gene TRBJ2-2; 10 bases map to TRBD1. Germline lookup yields CDR1 GTSNPN and CDR2 SVGIG (reference sequence). The CDR3 covers 16 residues. V lost 4 bases to trimming and J lost 0 bases; unmatched junction nucleotides: 5.

The chain combines TRBV3-1 with TRBJ2-3; D is undetermined. V lost 2 bases, J lost 7 bases, and 13 bases lay in between. This CDR3 is 14 amino acids long. Germline assignment: CDR1 LGHDT and CDR2 YNNKEL (reference sequence). CDR3 coding DNA: TGTGCCAGCAGCCAATTATCGCTGGACCATACGCAGTATTTT. Amino acid sequence: CASSQLSLDHTQYF.

V usage is TRBV7-8 and J usage is TRBJ1-5; D possibly corresponds to TRBD1 (5 bases). CDR3 size: 14 residues. The V and J ends lost 1 base and 4 bases respectively, with 8 bases between them. Germline values: CDR1 SGHVS, CDR2 FQNEAQ. The CDR3 reads CASSLGQGNQPQHF. CDR3 in DNA: TGTGCCAGCAGCTTAGGCCAGGGTAATCAGCCCCAGCATTTT.

The V call is TRBV21-1, the J call TRBJ2-1; TRBD2 is the table's D call, not checked against the DNA. TRBV21-1 corresponds to a pseudogene. The CDR3 is made up of 16 amino acids. The CDR3 region is CASSKEAGGHSHEQFF. For the CDR3, the DNA is TGTGCCAGCAGCAAAGAGGCGGGAGGACACAGTCATGAGCAGTTCTTC.

The chain is built from TRBV30 and TRBJ2-1; D may be TRBD1 (6 bases). The CDR3 is 13 residues long. Per germline, CDR1 GTSNPN and CDR2 SVGIG (reference sequence). Trimming removed 7 bases from V and 8 bases from J, with 18 bases in between. CDR3 DNA: TGTGCCTTCCACCAATCCAGGGGCGATGAGCAGTTCTTC. Translated: CAFHQSRGDEQFF.

The CDR3 DNA sequence: TGTGCCAGCAGCTTGGACAGGTTGGGCACTGAAGCTTTCTTT. Residues: CASSLDRLGTEAFF. This chain uses TRBV7-3 with TRBJ1-1, with 7 bases lining up with TRBD1. The CDR3 is made up of 14 amino acids. The germline CDR1 and CDR2 sequences are SGHTA and FQGTGA. The J segment lost 4 bases and the V segment lost 3 bases, leaving 5 bases of the junction unmatched.

The count of this clonotype is one. The chain is built from TRBV5-1 and TRBJ1-5; 7 bases agree with TRBD1. The V gene end was trimmed by 2 bases and the J gene end by 0 bases; junction bases not matched to a gene: 2. Looked up from germline, CDR1 is SGHRS and CDR2 is YFSETQ. The CDR3 is 15 residues long. CDR3 loop: CASSFGTASNQPQHF. The DNA of the CDR3 is TGCGCCAGCAGCTTTGGGACAGCTAGCAATCAGCCCCAGCATTTT.

The chain couples TRBV2 to TRBJ2-5; 9 bases are shared with TRBD2. The length of the CDR3 is 15 residues. V was pared by 8 bases and J by 5 bases, with 12 bases of the junction left unmatched. Per germline, CDR1 SNHLY and CDR2 FYNNEI. The CDR3 spells CASGWASGIPETQYF. Here the CDR3 DNA reads TGTGCCAGCGGGTGGGCTAGCGGGATTCCGGAGACCCAGTACTTC.

CDR3 sequence: CASSLGTGVNTEAFF. The CDR3 coding sequence is TGTGCCAGCAGCTTGGGGACAGGGGTTAACACTGAAGCTTTCTTT. The V gene is TRBV7-3, the J gene TRBJ1-1, with TRBD1 matching 10 bases. The ends lost 3 bases at V and 2 bases at J; junction bases unmatched: 3. The CDR3 sequence is 15 residues long. Germline CDR1 and CDR2: SGHTA and FQGTGA.

This clonotype was counted only a few times. This rearrangement joins TRBV20-1 to TRBJ1-2, with TRBD1 matching over 7 bases. The CDR3 spans 14 residues. Germline V gives CDR1 DFQATT, CDR2 SNEGSKA (reference sequence). The J segment lost 7 bases and the V segment lost 1 base, leaving 9 bases of the junction unmatched. The CDR3: CSARAPTGRVGYTF. The CDR3 region has the DNA TGCAGTGCTAGAGCCCCGACAGGGAGGGTTGGCTACACCTTC.

The rearrangement links TRBV6-5 to TRBJ1-6; D uncertain. The CDR3 spans 13 residues. Germline lookup yields CDR1 MNHEY and CDR2 SVGAGI. Between the trimmed V and J ends, which lost 2 bases and 14 bases, there was a span of 13 bases. The CDR3 region is CASSYGSGAALHF. The CDR3 region has the DNA TGTGCCAGCAGTTACGGGTCGGGTGCGGCCCTCCACTTT.

The V and J genes are TRBV6-1 and TRBJ1-5; tentatively, D is TRBD1 (6 bases). Germline assignment: CDR1 MNHNS and CDR2 SASEGT. This CDR3 has 13 residues. The V end was cut by 7 bases, the J end by 6 bases, with 13 bases between. CDR3 nucleotide sequence: TGTGCCAGCACCACAGGGATAGCTCAGCCCCAGCATTTT. The encoded protein is CASTTGIAQPQHF.

The J gene is TRBJ2-3, the V gene TRBV5-1; 8 nucleotides align to TRBD2. The length of the CDR3 is 16 residues. Germline V gives CDR1 SGHRS, CDR2 YFSETQ. The V segment lost 0 bases and the J segment 6 bases; nucleotides outside the gene matches: 9. The chain's CDR3 is CASSLAAGRAEDTQYF. In nucleotides, the CDR3 is TGCGCCAGCAGCTTGGCCGCCGGGAGGGCCGAGGATACGCAGTATTTT.

This chain joins TRBV11-1 and TRBJ1-1; D is perhaps TRBD1 (6 bases). The CDR3 consists of 14 residues. Germline assignment: CDR1 SGHAT and CDR2 FQDESV (reference sequence). Between the trimmed V and J ends, which lost 4 bases and 3 bases, there was a span of 12 bases. Here the CDR3 DNA reads TGTGCCAGCAGCTCACAGGGTTACGACACTGAAGCTTTCTTT. It is translated as CASSSQGYDTEAFF.

The chain uses TRBV5-1 and TRBJ2-2; possibly TRBD1 for D (5 bases). CDR1 and CDR2 from the germline V gene are SGHRS and YFSETQ. V lost 2 bases to trimming and J lost 4 bases, with 12 bases between them. The CDR3 sequence is 15 residues long. CDR3 protein: CASSLYQGITGELFF. The DNA of the CDR3 is TGCGCCAGCAGCTTATATCAGGGAATCACCGGGGAGCTGTTTTTT.

The V call is TRBV27, the J call TRBJ1-3; D is undetermined. Germline V gene data show CDR1 as MNHEY and CDR2 as SMNVEV (reference sequence). Trimming took 5 bases from V and 4 from J, leaving 9 bases between them. This CDR3 region has 13 residues. The chain's CDR3 is CASSRQGGNTIYF. The CDR3 DNA is TGTGCCAGCAGTCGCCAAGGGGGAAACACCATATATTTT.

The chain combines TRBV7-2 with TRBJ2-6; D call uncertain. The CDR3 totals 17 residues. Per the germline V gene, CDR1 is SGHTA and CDR2 is FQGNSA. V lost 1 base to trimming and J lost 5 bases, with 15 bases between them. The CDR3 reads CASSLETLRVWANVLTF. DNA for the CDR3: TGTGCCAGCAGCTTAGAGACCCTAAGGGTCTGGGCCAACGTCCTGACTTTC.

V usage is TRBV30 and J usage is TRBJ1-2; D possibly corresponds to TRBD1 (5 bases). V was shortened by 0 bases and J by 8 bases, with 13 bases between the two germline ends. Germline lookup yields CDR1 GTSNPN and CDR2 SVGIG (reference sequence). There are 13 residues in the CDR3. The CDR3 sequence is CAWSVQGAQGYTF. The DNA of the CDR3 is TGTGCCTGGAGTGTACAAGGGGCGCAGGGCTACACCTTC.

This rearrangement joins TRBV25-1 to TRBJ2-3, with D hard to call. The germline V gene encodes CDR1 MGHDK and CDR2 SYGVNS. The CDR3 extends over 12 amino acids. V was trimmed by 5 bases and J by 2 bases, leaving 5 bases between them. CDR3: CASSQSTDTQYF. The DNA of the CDR3 is TGTGCCAGCAGTCAATCCACAGATACGCAGTATTTT.

This rearrangement joins TRBV6-5 to TRBJ1-1; D remains unclear. CDR1 and CDR2 from the germline V gene are MNHEY and SVGAGI. V was shortened by 4 bases and J by 10 bases, with 19 bases between the two germline ends. The CDR3 is made up of 14 amino acids. CDR3 sequence reads: CASSSVRTKGAAFF. CDR3 bases: TGTGCCAGCAGTTCGGTCAGGACCAAGGGCGCAGCTTTCTTT.

The rearrangement uses TRBV5-1 and TRBJ2-3, with TRBD2 matching over 10 bases. Germline assignment: CDR1 SGHRS and CDR2 YFSETQ. J lost 2 bases, V lost 5 bases, and 2 bases had no gene match. CDR3 size: 14 residues. The CDR3, as DNA: TGCGCCAGCAGAGGACTAGCGGACACAGATACGCAGTATTTT. Residues: CASRGLADTDTQYF.

The CDR3 DNA sequence: TGTGCCATCAAAACTGACCAGGGGATCACTGAAGCTTTCTTT. This encodes CAIKTDQGITEAFF. The rearrangement uses TRBV10-3 and TRBJ1-1, with a tentative D call TRBD1 (6 bases). The CDR3 sequence is 14 residues long. Trimming removed 7 bases at V and 4 bases at J, with 16 bases between. CDR1 is ENHRY, CDR2 SYGVKD, per germline.

V gene TRBV5-1 combines with J gene TRBJ2-7; TRBD2 agrees at 11 bases. The CDR3 contains 14 residues. CDR1 is SGHRS, CDR2 YFSETQ, per germline. Germline trimming cut 4 bases from V and 6 bases from J; bases unmatched to any gene: 6. CDR3 sequence (DNA): TGCGCCAGCAGCGTTAGCGGGAGGGCCTCCGAGCAGTACTTC. This gives the protein CASSVSGRASEQYF.